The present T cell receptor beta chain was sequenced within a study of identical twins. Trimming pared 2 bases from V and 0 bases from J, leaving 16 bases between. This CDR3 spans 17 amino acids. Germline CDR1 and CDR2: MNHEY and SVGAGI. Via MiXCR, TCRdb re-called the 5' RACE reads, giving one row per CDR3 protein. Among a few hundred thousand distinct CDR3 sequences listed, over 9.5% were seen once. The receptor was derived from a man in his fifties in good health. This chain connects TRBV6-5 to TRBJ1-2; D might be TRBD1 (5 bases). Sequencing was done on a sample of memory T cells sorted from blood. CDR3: CASSYEGPHSSNYGYTF. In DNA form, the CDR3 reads TGTGCCAGCAGTTACGAGGGGCCGCACTCCTCTAACTATGGCTACACCTTC.